The rows below give T cell receptor beta chains drawn from one sample of a study of blood T cell repertoires in COVID-19. Libraries were prepared by immunoSEQ multiplex PCR; TCRdb keeps only in-frame clonotypes and omits some of them. In the table there are approximately 200,000 clones, 85% to 90% of which are singletons. Sequenced sample: peripheral blood. The origin of the receptors is a woman aged 25 to 39 with active or convalescent COVID-19. Both conserved end residues are part of each CDR3. D genes are given only for firm matches. Some rows have no size entry. The others give once, few or many, or a class for an expanded clone.

v_gene	d_gene	j_gene	abundance	CDR3aa	CDR3nt
TRBV4-1	.	TRBJ1-2	once	CASSPGFTKDNYGYTF	TGCGCCAGCAGCCCCGGTTTCACCAAAGATAACTATGGCTACACCTTC
TRBV2	.	TRBJ1-5	few	CASSERRGRNQPQHF	TGTGCCAGCAGTGAAAGGCGGGGACGCAATCAGCCCCAGCATTTT
TRBV28	.	TRBJ1-2	.	CASSRTVTYGYTF	TGTGCCAGCAGCCGAACAGTTACCTATGGCTACACCTTC
TRBV3-1/TRBV3-2	.	TRBJ1-2	.	CASSQDSAGSGGYTF	TGTGCCAGCAGCCAAGACTCGGCGGGGTCGGGTGGCTACACCTTC
TRBV14	.	TRBJ1-1	.	CASSQDGESTEAFF	TGTGCCAGCAGCCAAGATGGGGAGAGCACTGAAGCTTTCTTT
TRBV14	TRBD1	TRBJ2-7	.	CASSQEGGSMYEQYF	TGTGCCAGCAGCCAAGAAGGGGGCTCTATGTATGAGCAGTACTTC
TRBV11-2	.	TRBJ2-1	once	CASSLSLDSNEQFF	TGTGCCAGCAGCTTATCGTTGGACTCCAATGAGCAGTTCTTC
TRBV11-3	TRBD1	TRBJ1-1	.	CASSARTGKNTEAFF	TGTGCCAGCAGCGCTCGGACAGGCAAGAACACTGAAGCTTTCTTT
TRBV28	TRBD1	TRBJ1-6	.	CASSLGQGLTYNSPLHF	TGTGCCAGCAGTCTGGGACAGGGATTAACCTATAATTCACCCCTCCACTTT
TRBV20-1	.	TRBJ1-1	once	CSANRPPEAFF	TGCAGTGCTAACAGGCCCCCTGAAGCTTTCTTT
TRBV24-1	.	TRBJ1-5	.	CATSDYSNQPQHF	TGTGCCACCAGTGACTATAGCAATCAGCCCCAGCATTTT
TRBV5-1	.	TRBJ1-1	few	CASSSGEVGGTEAFF	TGCGCCAGCAGCTCCGGGGAGGTTGGGGGCACTGAAGCTTTCTTT
TRBV6-6	TRBD1	TRBJ2-3	.	CASSQDRGKDTQYF	TGTGCCAGCAGCCAAGACAGGGGAAAAGATACGCAGTATTTT
TRBV13	TRBD2	TRBJ2-5	.	CASSLRGTSGQETQYF	TGTGCCAGCAGCCTCCGAGGGACTAGCGGACAAGAGACCCAGTACTTC
TRBV6-5	.	TRBJ1-1	.	CASSLSRGTEAFF	TGTGCCAGCAGCCTTTCGCGAGGCACTGAAGCTTTCTTT
TRBV5-8	.	TRBJ1-1	.	CASSLTGNTEAFF	TGTGCCAGCAGCCTCACAGGTAACACTGAAGCTTTCTTT
TRBV5-4	TRBD2	TRBJ2-1	.	CASSLGSGGQNNEQFF	TGTGCCAGCAGCTTGGGTAGCGGGGGGCAGAACAATGAGCAGTTCTTC
TRBV3-1/TRBV3-2	TRBD2	TRBJ2-7	.	CASSQDDGLAGDYEQYF	TGTGCCAGCAGCCAAGATGATGGACTAGCGGGTGACTACGAGCAGTACTTC
TRBV5-1	TRBD1	TRBJ2-7	.	CASSLTGTGSGEQYF	TGCGCCAGCAGCTTGACTGGGACAGGGTCCGGCGAGCAGTACTTC